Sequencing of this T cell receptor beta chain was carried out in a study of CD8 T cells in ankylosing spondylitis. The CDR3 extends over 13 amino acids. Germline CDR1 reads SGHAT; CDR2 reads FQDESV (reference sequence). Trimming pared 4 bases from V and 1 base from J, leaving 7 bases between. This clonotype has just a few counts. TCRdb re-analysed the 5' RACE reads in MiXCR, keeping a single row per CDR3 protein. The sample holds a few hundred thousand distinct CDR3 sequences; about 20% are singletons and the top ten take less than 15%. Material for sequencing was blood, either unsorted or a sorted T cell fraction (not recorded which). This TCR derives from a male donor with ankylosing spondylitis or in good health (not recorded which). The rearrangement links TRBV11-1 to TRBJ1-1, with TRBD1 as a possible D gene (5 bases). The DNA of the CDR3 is TGTGCCAGCAGCTCAGGGACGAACACTGAAGCTTTCTTT. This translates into CASSSGTNTEAFF.